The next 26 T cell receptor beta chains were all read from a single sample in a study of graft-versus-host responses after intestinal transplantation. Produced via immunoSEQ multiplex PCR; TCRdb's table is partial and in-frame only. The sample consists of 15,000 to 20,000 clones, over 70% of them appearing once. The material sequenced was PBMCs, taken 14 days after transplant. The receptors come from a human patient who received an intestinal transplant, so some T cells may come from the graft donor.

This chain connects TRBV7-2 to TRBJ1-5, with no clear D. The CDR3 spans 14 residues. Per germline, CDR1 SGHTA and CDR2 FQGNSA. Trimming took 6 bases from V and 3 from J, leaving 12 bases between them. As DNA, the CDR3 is TGTGCCAGCAGTCTTAGGCCTTACAATCAGCCCCAGCATTTT. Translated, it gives CASSLRPYNQPQHF.

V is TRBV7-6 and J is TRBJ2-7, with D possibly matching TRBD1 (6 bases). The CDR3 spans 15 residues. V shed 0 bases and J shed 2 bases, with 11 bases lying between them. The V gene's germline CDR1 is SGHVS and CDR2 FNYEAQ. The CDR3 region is CASSLASAGAYEQYF. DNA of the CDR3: TGTGCCAGCAGCTTAGCGTCTGCAGGGGCCTACGAGCAGTACTTC.

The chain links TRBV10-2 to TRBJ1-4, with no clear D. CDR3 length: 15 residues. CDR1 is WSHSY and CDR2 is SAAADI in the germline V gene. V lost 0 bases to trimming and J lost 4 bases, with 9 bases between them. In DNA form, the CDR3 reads TGCGCCAGCAGTGAGTCTCGTATTCTTAATGAAAAACTGTTTTTT. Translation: CASSESRILNEKLFF.

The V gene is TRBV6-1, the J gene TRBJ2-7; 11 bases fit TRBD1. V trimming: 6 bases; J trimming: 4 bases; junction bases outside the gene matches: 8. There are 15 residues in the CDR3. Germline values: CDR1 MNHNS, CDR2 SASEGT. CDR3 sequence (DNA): TGTGCCAGCAGCCAACCGGACAGGGGGCAATACGAGCAGTACTTC. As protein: CASSQPDRGQYEQYF.

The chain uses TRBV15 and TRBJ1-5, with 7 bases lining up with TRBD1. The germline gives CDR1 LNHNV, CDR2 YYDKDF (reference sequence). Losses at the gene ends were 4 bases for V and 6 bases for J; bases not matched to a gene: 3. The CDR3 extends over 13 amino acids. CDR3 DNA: TGTGCCACCAGCAAGGGGGCGGCTCAGCCCCAGCATTTT. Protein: CATSKGAAQPQHF.

DNA for the CDR3: TGTGCCAGCAGAAGGGAGCCCCAGCATTTT. This encodes CASRREPQHF. V gene TRBV6-5 combines with J gene TRBJ1-5; D remains unclear. Trimming cost V 6 bases and J 8 bases, with 5 bases left between them. The length of the CDR3 is 10 residues. Germline-derived CDR1 and CDR2 are MNHEY and SVGAGI.

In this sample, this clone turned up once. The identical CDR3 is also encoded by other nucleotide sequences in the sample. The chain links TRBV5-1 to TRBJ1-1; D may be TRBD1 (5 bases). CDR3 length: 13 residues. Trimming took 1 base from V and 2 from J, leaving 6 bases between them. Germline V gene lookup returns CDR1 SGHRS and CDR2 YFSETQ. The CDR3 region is CASSLTGNTEAFF. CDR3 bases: TGCGCCAGCAGCTTGACAGGAAACACTGAAGCTTTCTTT. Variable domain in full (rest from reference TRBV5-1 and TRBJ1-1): KAGVTQTPRYLIKTRGQQVTLSCSPISGHRSVSWYQQTPGQGLQFLFEYFSETQRNKGNFPGRFSGRQFSNSRSEMNVSTLELGDSALYLCASSLTGNTEAFFGQGTRLTVV.

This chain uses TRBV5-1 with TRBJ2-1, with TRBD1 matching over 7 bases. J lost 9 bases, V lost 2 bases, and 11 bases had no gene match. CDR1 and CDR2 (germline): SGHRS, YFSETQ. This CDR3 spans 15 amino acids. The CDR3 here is CASSLGDREGSEQFF. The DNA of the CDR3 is TGCGCCAGCAGCTTAGGCGACAGGGAAGGGAGTGAGCAGTTCTTC. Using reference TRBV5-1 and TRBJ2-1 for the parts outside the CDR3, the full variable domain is KAGVTQTPRYLIKTRGQQVTLSCSPISGHRSVSWYQQTPGQGLQFLFEYFSETQRNKGNFPGRFSGRQFSNSRSEMNVSTLELGDSALYLCASSLGDREGSEQFFGPGTRLTVL.

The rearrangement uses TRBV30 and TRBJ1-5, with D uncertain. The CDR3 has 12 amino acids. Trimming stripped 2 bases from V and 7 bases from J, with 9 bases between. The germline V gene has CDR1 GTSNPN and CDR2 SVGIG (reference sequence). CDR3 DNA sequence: TGTGCCTGGAGTCAACCGGGCCAGCCCCAGCATTTT. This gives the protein CAWSQPGQPQHF. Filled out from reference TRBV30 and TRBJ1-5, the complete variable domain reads SQTIHQWPATLVQPVGSPLSLECTVEGTSNPNLYWYRQAAGRGLQLLFYSVGIGQISSEVPQNLSASRPQDRQFILSSKKLLLSDSGFYLCAWSQPGQPQHFGDGTRLSIL.

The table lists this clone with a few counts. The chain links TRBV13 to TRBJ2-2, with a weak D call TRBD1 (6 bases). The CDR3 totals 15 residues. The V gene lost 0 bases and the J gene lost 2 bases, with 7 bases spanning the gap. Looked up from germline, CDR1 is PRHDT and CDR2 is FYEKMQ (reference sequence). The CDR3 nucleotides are TGTGCCAGCAGCTTAGGAGGGGGAAACACCGGGGAGCTGTTTTTT. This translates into CASSLGGGNTGELFF. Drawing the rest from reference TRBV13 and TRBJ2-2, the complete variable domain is AAGVIQSPRHLIKEKRETATLKCYPIPRHDTVYWYQQGPGQDPQFLISFYEKMQSDKGSIPDRFSAQQFSDYHSELNMSSLELGDSALYFCASSLGGGNTGELFFGEGSRLTVL.

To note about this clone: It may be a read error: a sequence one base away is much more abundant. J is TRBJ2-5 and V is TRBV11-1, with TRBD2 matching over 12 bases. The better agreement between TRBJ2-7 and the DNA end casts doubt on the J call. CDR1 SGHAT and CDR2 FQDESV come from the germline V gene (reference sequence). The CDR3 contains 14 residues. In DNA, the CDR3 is TGTGCCAGCAGCTTAGGGACTAGCGGGATCGAGCAGTACTTC. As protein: CASSLGTSGIEQYF.

CDR3 region: CARSLTSGRAYNEQFF. CDR3 nucleotide sequence: TGTGCCAGAAGCTTGACTAGCGGGAGGGCCTACAATGAGCAGTTCTTC. This chain connects TRBV5-3 to TRBJ2-1, with 13 bases lining up with TRBD2. TRBV5-3 is marked as an open reading frame, function uncertain. The CDR3 is 16 amino acids. The J segment lost 2 bases and the V segment lost 1 base, leaving 0 bases of the junction unmatched.

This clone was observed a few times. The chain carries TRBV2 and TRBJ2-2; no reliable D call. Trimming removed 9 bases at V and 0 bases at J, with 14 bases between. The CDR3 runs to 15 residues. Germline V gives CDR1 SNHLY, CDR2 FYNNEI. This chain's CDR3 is CASNSLPANTGELFF. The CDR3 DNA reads TGTGCCAGTAACAGTCTACCAGCGAACACCGGGGAGCTGTTTTTT.

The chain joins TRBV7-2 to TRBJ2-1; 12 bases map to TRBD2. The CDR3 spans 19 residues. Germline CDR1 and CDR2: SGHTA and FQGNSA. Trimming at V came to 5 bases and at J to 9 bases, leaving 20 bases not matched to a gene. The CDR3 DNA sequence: TGTGCCAGCAGCCCCCGTGGAGGGTCCGAGACTAGCGGGAGAGGTGAGCAGTTCTTC. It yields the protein CASSPRGGSETSGRGEQFF.

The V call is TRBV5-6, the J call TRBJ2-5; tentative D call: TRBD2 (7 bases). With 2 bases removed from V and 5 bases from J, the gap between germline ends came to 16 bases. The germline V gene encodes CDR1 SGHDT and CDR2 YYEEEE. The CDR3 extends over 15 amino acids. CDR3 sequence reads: CASSFRGAGGETQYF. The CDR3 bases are TGTGCCAGCAGCTTTCGGGGGGCAGGAGGTGAGACCCAGTACTTC.

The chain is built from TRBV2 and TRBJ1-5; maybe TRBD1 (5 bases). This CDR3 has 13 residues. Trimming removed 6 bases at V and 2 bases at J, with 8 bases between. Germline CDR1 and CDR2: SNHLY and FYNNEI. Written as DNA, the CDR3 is TGTGCCAGCAGGACAGAGGGCAATCAGCCCCAGCATTTT. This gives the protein CASRTEGNQPQHF.

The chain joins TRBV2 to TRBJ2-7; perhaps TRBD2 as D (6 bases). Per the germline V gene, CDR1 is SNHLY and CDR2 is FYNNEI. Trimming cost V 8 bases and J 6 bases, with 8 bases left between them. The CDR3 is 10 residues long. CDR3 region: CASFGGEQYF. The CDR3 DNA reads TGTGCCAGCTTCGGGGGCGAGCAGTACTTC.

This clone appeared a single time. DNA of the CDR3: TGTGCCAGCAGGGCCACGCTTGAGCAGTTCTTC. Encoded protein: CASRATLEQFF. The J gene is TRBJ2-1, the V gene TRBV2; no firm D call. Per germline, CDR1 SNHLY and CDR2 FYNNEI. Deletions cut 6 bases from V and 9 bases from J, with 9 bases between. CDR3 size: 11 residues.

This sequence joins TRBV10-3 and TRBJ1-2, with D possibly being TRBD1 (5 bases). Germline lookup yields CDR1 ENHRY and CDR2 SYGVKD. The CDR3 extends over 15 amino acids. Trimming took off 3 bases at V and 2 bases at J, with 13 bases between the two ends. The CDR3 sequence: CAISDPRDLNYGYTF. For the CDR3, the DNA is TGTGCCATCAGTGACCCCAGGGACCTAAACTATGGCTACACCTTC.

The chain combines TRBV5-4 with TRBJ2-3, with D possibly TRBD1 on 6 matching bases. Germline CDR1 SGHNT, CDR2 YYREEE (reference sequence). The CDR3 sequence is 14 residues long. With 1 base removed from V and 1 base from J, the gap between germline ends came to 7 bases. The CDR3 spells CASSLKGGTDTQYF. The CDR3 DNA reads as TGTGCCAGCAGCTTGAAGGGGGGCACAGATACGCAGTATTTT.

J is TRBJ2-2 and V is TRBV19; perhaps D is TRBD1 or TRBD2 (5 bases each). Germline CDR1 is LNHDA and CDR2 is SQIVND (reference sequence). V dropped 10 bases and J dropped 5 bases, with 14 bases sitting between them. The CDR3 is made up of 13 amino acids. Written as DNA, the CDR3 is TGTGCCACCAGACGGGACCTTACCGGGGAGCTGTTTTTT. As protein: CATRRDLTGELFF. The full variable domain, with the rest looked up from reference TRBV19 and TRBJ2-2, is DGGITQSPKYLFRKEGQNVTLSCEQNLNHDAMYWYRQDPGQGLRLIYYSQIVNDFQKGDIAEGYSVSREKKESFPLTVTSAQKNPTAFYLCATRRDLTGELFFGEGSRLTVL.

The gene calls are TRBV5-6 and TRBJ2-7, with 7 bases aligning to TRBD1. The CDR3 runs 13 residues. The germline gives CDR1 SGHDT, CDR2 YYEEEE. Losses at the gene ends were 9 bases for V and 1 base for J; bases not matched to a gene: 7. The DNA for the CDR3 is TGTGCCACGCAGGACAGGTTGTCCTACGAGCAGTACTTC. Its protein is CATQDRLSYEQYF.

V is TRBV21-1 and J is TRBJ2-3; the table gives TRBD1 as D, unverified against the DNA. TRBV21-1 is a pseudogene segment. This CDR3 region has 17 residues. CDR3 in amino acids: CASSVPLATVMQDTQYF. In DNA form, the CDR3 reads TGTGCCAGCAGTGTTCCACTGGCTACAGTCATGCAAGATACGCAGTATTTT.

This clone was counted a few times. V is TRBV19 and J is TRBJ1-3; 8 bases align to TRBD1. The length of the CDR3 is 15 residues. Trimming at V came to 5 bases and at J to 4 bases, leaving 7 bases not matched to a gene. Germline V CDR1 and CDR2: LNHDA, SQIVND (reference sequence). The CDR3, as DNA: TGTGCCAGTAGTGCCACAGGGGGATCAGGAAACACCATATATTTT. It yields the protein CASSATGGSGNTIYF.

CDR3 sequence reads: CASSLVGSLSIYNEQFF. The CDR3 DNA reads as TGTGCCAGCAGCTTGGTGGGCAGCCTCTCCATTTACAATGAGCAGTTCTTC. The chain joins TRBV5-4 to TRBJ2-1; D remains ambiguous. CDR3 length: 17 amino acids. Per germline, CDR1 SGHNT and CDR2 YYREEE (reference sequence). Trimming cost V 0 bases and J 4 bases, with 17 bases left between them.

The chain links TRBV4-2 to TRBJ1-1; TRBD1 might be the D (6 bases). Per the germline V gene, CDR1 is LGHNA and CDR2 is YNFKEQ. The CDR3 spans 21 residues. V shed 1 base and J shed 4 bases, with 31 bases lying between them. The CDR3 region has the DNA TGTGCCAGCAGCCAAGGATGGGTAGGGGGGGTAGTTGATGGGATAAGCACTGAAGCTTTCTTT. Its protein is CASSQGWVGGVVDGISTEAFF.